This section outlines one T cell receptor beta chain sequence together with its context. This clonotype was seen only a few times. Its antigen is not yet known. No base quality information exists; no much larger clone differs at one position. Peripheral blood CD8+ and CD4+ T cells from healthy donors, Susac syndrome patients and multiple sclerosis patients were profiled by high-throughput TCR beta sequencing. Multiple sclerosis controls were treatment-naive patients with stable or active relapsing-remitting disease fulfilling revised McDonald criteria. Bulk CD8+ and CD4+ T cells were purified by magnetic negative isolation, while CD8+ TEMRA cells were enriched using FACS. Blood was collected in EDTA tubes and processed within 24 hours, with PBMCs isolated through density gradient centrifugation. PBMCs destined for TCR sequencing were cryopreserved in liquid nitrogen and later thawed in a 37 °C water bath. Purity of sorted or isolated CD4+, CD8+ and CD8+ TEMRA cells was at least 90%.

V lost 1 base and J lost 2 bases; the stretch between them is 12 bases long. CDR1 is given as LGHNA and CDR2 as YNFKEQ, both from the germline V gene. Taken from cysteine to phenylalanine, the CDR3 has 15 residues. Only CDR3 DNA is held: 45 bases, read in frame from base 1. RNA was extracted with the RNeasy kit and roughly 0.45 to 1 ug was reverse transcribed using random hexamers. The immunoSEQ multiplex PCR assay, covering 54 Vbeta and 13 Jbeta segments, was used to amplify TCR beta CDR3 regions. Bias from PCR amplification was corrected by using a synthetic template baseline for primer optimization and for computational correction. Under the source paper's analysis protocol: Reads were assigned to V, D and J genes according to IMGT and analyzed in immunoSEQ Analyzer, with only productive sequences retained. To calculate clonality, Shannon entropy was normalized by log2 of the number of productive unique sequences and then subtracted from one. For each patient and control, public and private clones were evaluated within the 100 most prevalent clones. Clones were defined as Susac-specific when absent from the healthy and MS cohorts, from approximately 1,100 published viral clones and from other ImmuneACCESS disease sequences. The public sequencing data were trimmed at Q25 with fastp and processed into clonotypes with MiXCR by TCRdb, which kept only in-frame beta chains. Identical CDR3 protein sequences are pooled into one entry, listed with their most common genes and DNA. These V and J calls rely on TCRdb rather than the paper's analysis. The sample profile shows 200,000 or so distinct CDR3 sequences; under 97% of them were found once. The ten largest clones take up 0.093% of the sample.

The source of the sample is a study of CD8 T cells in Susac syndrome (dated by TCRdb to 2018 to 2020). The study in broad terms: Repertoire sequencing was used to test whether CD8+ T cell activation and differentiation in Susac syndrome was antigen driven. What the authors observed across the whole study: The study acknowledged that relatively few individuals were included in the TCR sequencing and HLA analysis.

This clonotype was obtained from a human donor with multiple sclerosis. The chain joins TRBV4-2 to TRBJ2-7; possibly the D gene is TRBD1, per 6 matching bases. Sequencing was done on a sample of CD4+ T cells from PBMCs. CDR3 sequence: CASSQGSGETYEQYF. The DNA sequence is TGTGCCAGCAGCCAAGGTTCAGGGGAGACCTACGAGCAGTACTTC.